This T cell receptor beta chain came from a study of cytomegalovirus exposure and HLA in healthy donors. Study-level findings and limits: In an earlier analysis, productive rearrangement rates for most beta V segments clustered near 87% or 30%.

CDR1 and CDR2 (germline): ENHRY, SYGVKD. V lost 3 bases, J lost 2 bases, and 11 bases lay in between. The CDR3 sequence is 15 residues long. A multiplex PCR was run with 60 Vbeta primers and 13 Jbeta primers. The data were produced by immunoSEQ multiplex PCR, yet TCRdb's version contains in-frame clones alone and is incomplete. The sample lists tens of thousands of clones, approximately 70% occurring once. As for this clone: The target antigen is unknown.

Sequencing was done on a sample of PBMCs. J is TRBJ1-5 and V is TRBV10-3, with D perhaps TRBD1 (5 bases). The TCR sequence derives from a woman aged 55-75 years in good health and CMV-seropositive. The CDR3 loop reads CAISDGGGGNQPQHF. In DNA form, the CDR3 reads TGTGCCATCAGTGACGGGGGAGGGGGCAATCAGCCCCAGCATTTT.